This TCR beta chain was sequenced for a study of PD-L1 blockade in urothelial cancer. Per the germline V gene, CDR1 is SGDLS and CDR2 is YYNGEE. CDR3 length equals 16 residues. Trimming removed 0 bases from V and 0 bases from J; junction bases left unmatched: 4. Time point denoted: pretreatment peripheral blood. Libraries were prepared by immunoSEQ multiplex PCR; TCRdb keeps only in-frame clonotypes and omits some of them. The sample records roughly 43,000 clones, more than 75% being singletons. The TCR originated in a man in his 60s with urothelial cancer. The source was PBMCs, collected around atezolizumab (anti-PD-L1) treatment. The chain combines TRBV9 with TRBJ2-3; 7 bases fit TRBD2. CDR3 loop: CASSVGEGRSTDTQYF. The CDR3 DNA reads as TGTGCCAGCAGCGTAGGGGAGGGGAGAAGCACAGATACGCAGTATTTT.